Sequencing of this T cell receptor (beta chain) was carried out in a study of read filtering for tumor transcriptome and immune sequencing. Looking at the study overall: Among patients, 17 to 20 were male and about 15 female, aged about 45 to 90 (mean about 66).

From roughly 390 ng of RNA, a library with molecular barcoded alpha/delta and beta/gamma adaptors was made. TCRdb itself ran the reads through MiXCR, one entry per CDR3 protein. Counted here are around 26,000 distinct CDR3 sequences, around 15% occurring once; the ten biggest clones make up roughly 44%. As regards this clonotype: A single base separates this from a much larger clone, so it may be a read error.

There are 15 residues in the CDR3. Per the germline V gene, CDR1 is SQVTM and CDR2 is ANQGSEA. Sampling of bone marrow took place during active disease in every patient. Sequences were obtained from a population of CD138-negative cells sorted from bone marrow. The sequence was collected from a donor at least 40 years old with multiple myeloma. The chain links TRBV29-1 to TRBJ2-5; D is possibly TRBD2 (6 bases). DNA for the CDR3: TGCGGCGTTGTACTATGGGGACTGCCCCAAGAGACCCAGTACTTC. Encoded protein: CGVVLWGLPQETQYF.